The entry below describes one T cell receptor (beta chain). What it recognizes is unknown. This specimen comes from a study of T cells expressing NK-cell markers. Turning to the study itself: In the group of eight sequenced donors, seven were HCMV-seropositive and one was seronegative.

Synthesis of TCR beta cDNA relied on 5'RACE template switching carrying UMIs. TCRdb derives one entry per CDR3 protein from the 5' RACE reads, leaving out DNA. This sample lists hundreds of thousands of distinct CDR3 sequences; its ten largest clones have about 3.6%. The germline CDR1 and CDR2 sequences are SGHKS and YYEKEE (reference sequence). This CDR3 region has 16 residues. Study observations and caveats: NKG2C+ dominant clonotype frequencies in 5 or 6 donors were roughly 1.0-7.5% of CD8+ T cells.

The V call is TRBV5-5, the J call TRBJ2-2; the D call from TCRdb, TRBD2, cannot be confirmed without DNA. The sequenced sample consisted of blood T cells: a sorted CD56 or NKG2C T cell subset, CD4+ or CD8+ T cells, or bulk PBMC T cells (not recorded which). The clonotype originates from a man in his late teens or twenties in good health. This CDR3 is CASSLTLAANTGELFF.